The rows below give T cell receptor beta chains drawn from one sample of a study of post-analysis software for immune sequencing data. A single record per CDR3 protein comes from TCRdb applying MiXCR to the PCR reads. The data hold 750,000 to 950,000 distinct CDR3 sequences, with approximately 53% observed a single time. What was sequenced was blood. All receptors derive from a girl aged 10-17 years with multiple sclerosis. The CDR3 runs from the conserved cysteine through the conserved F or W.

TRBV7-9	TRBJ1-1	CASSTGQGPNTEAFF
TRBV12-3/TRBV12-4	TRBJ2-1	CASSWRDEQFF
TRBV29-1	TRBJ2-3	CSAGAGSTSDTQYF
TRBV4-2	TRBJ2-3	CASSQETRGVTDTQYF
TRBV29-1	TRBJ2-1	CSALGLPGAEQFF
TRBV27	TRBJ2-7	CASSPQGGRRSYEQYF
TRBV30	TRBJ2-7	CAWSVHRSYEQYF
TRBV5-1	NA	CASSLAPEGGLYEQYF
TRBV5-1	TRBJ1-5	CASSVAPGQKNQPQHF
TRBV6-5	TRBJ2-5	CASSSVAETQYF
TRBV29-1	TRBJ2-7	CSVERGGYEQYF
TRBV5-1	TRBJ2-1	CASSLARTSDEQFF
TRBV12-3/TRBV12-4	TRBJ2-7	CASSLVGQGSYEQYF
TRBV7-3	TRBJ2-6	CASSLTGRGPAGANVLTF
TRBV20-1	TRBJ2-1	CSAGTRAYEQFF
TRBV20-1	TRBJ2-5	CSARDETSSNNEQYF
TRBV20-1	TRBJ1-4	CSANPGGWGEKRFF
TRBV29-1	TRBJ2-1	CSFRPVASGRVEQFF
TRBV12-3/TRBV12-4	TRBJ2-6	CASSLMVGTGANVLTF
TRBV28	NA	CASSWDDEQYF
TRBV29-1	TRBJ2-3	CSVDSYTQYF
TRBV3-1	TRBJ1-1	CASSPGTGSEAFF
TRBV19	TRBJ2-6	CASTPEGPGSGANVLTF
TRBV10-3	TRBJ2-1	CAISHPGQGTRAYNEQFF
TRBV2	TRBJ2-1	CASGRTSAYNEQFF
TRBV7-9	TRBJ2-7	CASRTDRAPEYEQYF
TRBV5-1	TRBJ2-5	CASSLITSGTPDEQYF
TRBV27	TRBJ2-7	CASRKTGYAWDEQYF
TRBV6-5	TRBJ2-7	CASSYSTGLYEQYF
TRBV2	TRBJ2-7	CATLDRTNTYEQYF
TRBV9	TRBJ2-3	CASKAATDTQYF
TRBV20-1	TRBJ1-2	CSARQHLNYGYTF
TRBV7-6	TRBJ1-2	CASSAQNYGYTF
TRBV6-5	TRBJ2-3	CASSYGVLGLDTQYF